This section outlines one T cell receptor (beta chain) sequence together with its context. Its specificity is unknown. V dropped 5 bases and J dropped 7; count of bases not matched to a gene: 9. The CDR3 has 14 residues. Germline V gene lookup returns CDR1 SGHAT and CDR2 FQDESV (reference sequence). If patients had autoimmune disease history or systemic immunosuppression, they were excluded. This sample was taken from a study of OX40 agonist ivuxolimab in advanced cancers. In the study overall: Two patients with cutaneous melanoma and one with hepatocellular carcinoma, three in total, showed partial responses.

Findings and caveats of the study: Partial responders at 0.1-3.0 mg/kg showed near-lowest clonal expansion. Expanded peripheral T-cell antigen specificity went undetermined.

Using immunoSEQ multiplex PCR, the repertoire was profiled, and TCRdb retains in-frame clones only, with some absent. The repertoire holds roughly 70,000 clones, about 87% seen once, with 2.8% in the top ten. The sequencing used CD4+ or CD8+ T cells sorted from blood, collected in a trial of the OX40 agonist ivuxolimab. This sequence was found in an adult with an advanced solid tumor such as melanoma, head and neck, liver or kidney cancer. The rearrangement uses TRBV11-1 and TRBJ1-2, with 8 bases identical to TRBD1. The CDR3 protein is CASSTDRGIGGYTF. The CDR3 region has the DNA TGTGCCAGCAGCACCGACAGGGGAATAGGTGGCTACACCTTC.